Sequencing of this TCR beta chain was carried out in a study of sequential checkpoint blockade in melanoma. Study-level information: Randomization was 1:1 between first-line nivolumab→ipilimumab and ipilimumab→nivolumab.

Specified treatment: randomized to nivolumab then ipilimumab (arm A) or the reverse (arm B). Live CD3+CD8+ CD19− CD56− cells were sorted from PBMCs. TCRdb's copy holds only in-frame clones and misses some; the assay was immunoSEQ multiplex PCR. This table holds over 25,000 clones, 82% found once. This CDR3 comprises 15 residues. Trimming removed 0 bases from V and 5 bases from J, with 13 bases in between. The germline CDR1 and CDR2 sequences are SGHDN and FVKESK. The chain employs TRBV14 and TRBJ1-2; D remains ambiguous. The receptor was isolated from a human donor with melanoma. Sequencing used CD8+ T cells sorted from blood (inferred from file names), obtained from a patient given nivolumab and ipilimumab in sequence. The CDR3: CASSQDVGGNYGYTF. The CDR3 DNA is TGTGCCAGCAGCCAAGATGTCGGCGGTAATTATGGCTACACCTTC. The whole variable domain, remainder taken from reference TRBV14 and TRBJ1-2, is EAGVTQFPSHSVIEKGQTVTLRCDPISGHDNLYWYRRVMGKEIKFLLHFVKESKQDESGMPNNRFLAERTGGTYSTLKVQPAELEDSGVYFCASSQDVGGNYGYTFGSGTRLTVV.